This TCR beta chain was captured by sequencing in a study of OX40 agonist ivuxolimab in advanced cancers. About the study: Patients treated during dose escalation were battling hepatocellular carcinoma, melanoma, renal cell or head and neck cancer. One hepatocellular carcinoma and a couple of cutaneous melanoma patients partially responded. A mean age of around 66 years, range about 23 to 90, was recorded, and about 83% were male. The eligibility criteria allowed prior anti-PD-1, anti-PD-L1 or anti-CTLA-4 therapy, and 30% to 40% had some.

This clone was detected once. V lost 6 bases and J lost 8; bases outside the gene matches: 10. Germline-derived CDR1 and CDR2 are MDHEN and SYDVKM. The CDR3 is made up of 15 amino acids. Clones were sequenced by immunoSEQ multiplex PCR, and TCRdb holds only the in-frame ones, with some missing. The table shows 70,000 to 90,000 clones, with about 86% occurring only once. The genes are TRBV28 and TRBJ1-4, with TRBD1 matching over 9 bases. This clonotype was obtained from an adult with an advanced solid tumor such as melanoma, head and neck, liver or kidney cancer. The sample in question was CD4+ or CD8+ T cells sorted from blood, obtained in a trial of the OX40 agonist ivuxolimab. CDR3 region: CASSEPGQGSEKLFF. DNA of the CDR3: TGTGCCAGCAGCGAGCCGGGACAGGGTAGCGAAAAACTGTTTTTT.